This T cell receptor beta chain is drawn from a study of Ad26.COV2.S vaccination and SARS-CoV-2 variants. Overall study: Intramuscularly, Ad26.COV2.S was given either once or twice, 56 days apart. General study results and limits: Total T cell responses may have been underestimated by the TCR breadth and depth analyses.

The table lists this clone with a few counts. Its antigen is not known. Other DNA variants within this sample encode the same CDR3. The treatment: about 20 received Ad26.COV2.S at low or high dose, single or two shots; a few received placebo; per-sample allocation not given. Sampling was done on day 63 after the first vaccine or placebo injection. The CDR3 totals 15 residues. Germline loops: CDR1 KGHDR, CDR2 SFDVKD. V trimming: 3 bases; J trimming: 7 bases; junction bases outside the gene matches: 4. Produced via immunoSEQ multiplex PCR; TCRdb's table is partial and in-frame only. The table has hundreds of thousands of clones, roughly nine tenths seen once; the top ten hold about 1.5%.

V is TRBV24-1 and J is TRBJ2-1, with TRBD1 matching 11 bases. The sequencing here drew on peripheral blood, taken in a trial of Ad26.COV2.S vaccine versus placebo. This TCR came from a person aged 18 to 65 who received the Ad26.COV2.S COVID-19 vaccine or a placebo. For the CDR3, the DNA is TGTGCCACCAGTGATCCGGGACAGGGGGTGAATGAGCAGTTCTTC. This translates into CATSDPGQGVNEQFF.